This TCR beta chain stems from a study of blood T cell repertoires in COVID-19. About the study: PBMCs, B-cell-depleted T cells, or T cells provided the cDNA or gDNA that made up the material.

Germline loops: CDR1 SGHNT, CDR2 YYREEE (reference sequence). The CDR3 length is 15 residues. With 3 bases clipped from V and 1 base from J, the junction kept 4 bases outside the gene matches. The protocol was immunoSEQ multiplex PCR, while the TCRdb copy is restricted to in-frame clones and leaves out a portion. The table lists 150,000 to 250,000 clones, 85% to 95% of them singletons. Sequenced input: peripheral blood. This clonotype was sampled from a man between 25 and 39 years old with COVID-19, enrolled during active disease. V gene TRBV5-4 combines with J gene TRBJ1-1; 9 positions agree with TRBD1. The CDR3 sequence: CASSSPTGGNTEAFF. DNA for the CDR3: TGTGCCAGCAGCTCCCCGACAGGGGGGAACACTGAAGCTTTCTTT.